This T cell receptor (beta chain) was found in a study of blood T cell dynamics during melanoma immunotherapy. In the study overall: Metastatic melanoma patients received first-line pembrolizumab or nivolumab plus ipilimumab.

Some clones are missing from TCRdb's copy, which holds only in-frame ones; the method was immunoSEQ multiplex PCR. The repertoire includes under 15,000 clones, about four fifths of them detected once, and around 9.5% sits in the top ten. A note on this clone: Its specificity is unknown.

Germline CDR1 MDHEN, CDR2 SYDVKM. The CDR3 loop spans 13 amino acids. With 6 bases removed from V and 6 bases from J, the gap between germline ends came to 11 bases. The time point denotes: pre-treatment baseline. One draw preceded checkpoint blockade; another followed its first cycle at week 3. Notes on the study in general: At W3, later disease-control patients showed bifurcated PBMC repertoire changes, unlike progressors. The study could not tell melanoma-specific clones from general immune activation.

The sequenced sample was blood, obtained from a patient treated with checkpoint blockade. The chain uses TRBV28 and TRBJ2-2; D gene uncertain. This TCR came from a human donor with melanoma. This chain's CDR3 is CASRDPTPGELFF. The CDR3 DNA sequence: TGTGCCAGCAGGGATCCCACACCCGGGGAGCTGTTTTTT. The entire variable domain, with the rest obtained from reference TRBV28 and TRBJ2-2, is as follows: DVKVTQSSRYLVKRTGEKVFLECVQDMDHENMFWYRQDPGLGLRLIYFSYDVKMKEKGDIPEGYSVSREKKERFSLILESASTNQTSMYLCASRDPTPGELFFGEGSRLTVL.